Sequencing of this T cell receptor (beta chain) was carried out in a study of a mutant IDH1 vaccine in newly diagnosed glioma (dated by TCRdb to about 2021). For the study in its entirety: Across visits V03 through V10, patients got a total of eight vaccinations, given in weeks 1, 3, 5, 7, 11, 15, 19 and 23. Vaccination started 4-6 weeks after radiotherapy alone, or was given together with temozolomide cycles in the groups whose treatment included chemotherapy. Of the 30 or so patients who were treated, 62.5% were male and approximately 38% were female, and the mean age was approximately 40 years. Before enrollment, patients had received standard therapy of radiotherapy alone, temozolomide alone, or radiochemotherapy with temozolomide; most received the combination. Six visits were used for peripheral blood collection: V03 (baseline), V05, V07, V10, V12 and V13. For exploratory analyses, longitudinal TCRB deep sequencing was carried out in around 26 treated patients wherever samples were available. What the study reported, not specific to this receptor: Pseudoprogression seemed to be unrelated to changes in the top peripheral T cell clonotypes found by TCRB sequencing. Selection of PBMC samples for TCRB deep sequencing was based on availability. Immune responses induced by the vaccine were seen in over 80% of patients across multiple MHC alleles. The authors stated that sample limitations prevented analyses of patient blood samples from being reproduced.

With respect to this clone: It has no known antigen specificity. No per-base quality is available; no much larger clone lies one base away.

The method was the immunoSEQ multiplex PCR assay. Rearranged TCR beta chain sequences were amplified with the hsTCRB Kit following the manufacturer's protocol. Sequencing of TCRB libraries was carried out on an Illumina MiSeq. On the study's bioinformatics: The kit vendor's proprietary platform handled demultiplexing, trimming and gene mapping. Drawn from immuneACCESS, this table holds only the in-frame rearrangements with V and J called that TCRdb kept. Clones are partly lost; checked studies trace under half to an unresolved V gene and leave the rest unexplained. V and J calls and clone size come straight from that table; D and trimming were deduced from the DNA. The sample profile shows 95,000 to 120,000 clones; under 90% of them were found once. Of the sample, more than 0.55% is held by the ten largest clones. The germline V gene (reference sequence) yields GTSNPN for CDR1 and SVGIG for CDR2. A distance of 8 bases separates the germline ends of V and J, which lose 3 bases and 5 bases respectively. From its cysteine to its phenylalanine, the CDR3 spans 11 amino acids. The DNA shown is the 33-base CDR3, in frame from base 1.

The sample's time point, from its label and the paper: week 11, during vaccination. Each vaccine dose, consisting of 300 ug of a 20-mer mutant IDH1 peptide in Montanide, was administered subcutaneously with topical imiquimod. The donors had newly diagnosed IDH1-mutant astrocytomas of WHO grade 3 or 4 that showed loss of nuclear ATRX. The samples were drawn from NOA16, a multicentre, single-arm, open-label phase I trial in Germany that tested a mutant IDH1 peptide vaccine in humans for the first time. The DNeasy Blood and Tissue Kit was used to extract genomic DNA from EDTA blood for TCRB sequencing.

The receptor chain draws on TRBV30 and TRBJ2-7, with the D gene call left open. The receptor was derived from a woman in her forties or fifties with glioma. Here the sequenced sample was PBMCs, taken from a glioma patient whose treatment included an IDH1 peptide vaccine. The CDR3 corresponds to CAWSVGHEQYF. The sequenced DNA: TGTGCCTGGAGCGTGGGCCACGAGCAGTACTTC.